This TCR beta chain was sequenced during a study of control samples from healthy donors and cancer patients. The data were produced by immunoSEQ multiplex PCR, yet TCRdb's version contains in-frame clones alone and is incomplete. The table lists 35,000 to 50,000 clones, roughly 86% of them singletons. Trimming cost V 11 bases and J 1 base; bases outside gene matches: 10. Germline loops: CDR1 LGHNA, CDR2 YNFKEQ. The CDR3 contains 14 residues. Sample: PBMCs. This TCR came from a woman aged 55-75 years with lung cancer. V usage is TRBV4-2 and J usage is TRBJ1-1; 7 nucleotides agree with TRBD1. CDR3 sequence: CAVGTADENTEAFF. CDR3 coding DNA: TGTGCCGTAGGGACAGCTGACGAGAACACTGAAGCTTTCTTT.